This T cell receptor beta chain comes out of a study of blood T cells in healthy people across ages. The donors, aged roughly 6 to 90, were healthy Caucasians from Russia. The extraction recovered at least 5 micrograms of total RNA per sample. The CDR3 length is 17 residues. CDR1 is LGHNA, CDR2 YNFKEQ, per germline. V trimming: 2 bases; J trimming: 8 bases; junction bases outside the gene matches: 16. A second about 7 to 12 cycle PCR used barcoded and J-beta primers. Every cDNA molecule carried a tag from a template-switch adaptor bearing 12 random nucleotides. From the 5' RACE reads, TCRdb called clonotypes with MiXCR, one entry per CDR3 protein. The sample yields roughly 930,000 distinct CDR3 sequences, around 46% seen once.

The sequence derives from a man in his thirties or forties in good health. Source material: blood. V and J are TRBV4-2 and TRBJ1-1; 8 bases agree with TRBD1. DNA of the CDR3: TGTGCCAGCAGCCAACCTACGTTGAGGACAGGGAAATCCGAAGCTTTCTTT. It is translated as CASSQPTLRTGKSEAFF.